These 25 T cell receptor beta chains were all obtained from the same sample, sequenced in a study of blood T cell repertoires in COVID-19. Sequencing was performed with immunoSEQ multiplex PCR; in TCRdb, only in-frame clones are kept and a portion is missing. The top ten clones hold 2% to 3% of a sample with over 250,000 clones, over 75% of them seen once. Sequenced sample: PBMCs or T cells enriched from blood (not recorded which). These receptors originate from a woman aged 18-35 years who had recovered from COVID-19.

This clone was observed a few times. This chain uses TRBV5-6 with TRBJ1-2; tentatively, D is TRBD1 (6 bases). The V end lost 4 bases, the J end lost 8 bases, and 21 bases lay between the germline ends. The CDR3 runs to 15 residues. Germline V gene lookup returns CDR1 SGHDT and CDR2 YYEEEE. CDR3 in amino acids: CASSIDRTPAGGYTF. CDR3 nucleotide sequence: TGTGCCAGCAGCATCGACAGGACCCCGGCCGGCGGCTACACCTTC.

This clone was counted once. The V and J genes are TRBV30 and TRBJ1-2, with 9 bases lining up with TRBD1. V lost 4 bases to trimming and J lost 8 bases; unmatched junction nucleotides: 17. The CDR3 has 16 amino acids. The germline V gene has CDR1 GTSNPN and CDR2 SVGIG (reference sequence). CDR3 bases: TGTGCCTGGATCACTCTCATCCCGGGACAGGGCTGGGGCTACACCTTC. Amino acid sequence: CAWITLIPGQGWGYTF.

The table lists this clone with a few counts. The CDR3 loop reads CASSILSGYEQYF. The CDR3 DNA reads TGTGCCAGTAGTATCCTCAGCGGGTACGAGCAGTACTTC. The chain employs TRBV19 and TRBJ2-7; a weak D match, TRBD2 (6 bases). CDR1 LNHDA and CDR2 SQIVND come from the germline V gene (reference sequence). The CDR3 is 13 amino acids. V was clipped by 3 bases and J by 4 bases, with 10 bases between them.

This clone was recorded only once. The chain uses TRBV2 and TRBJ2-7, with 7 positions matching TRBD2. The J segment lost 5 bases and the V segment lost 1 base, leaving 2 bases of the junction unmatched. Germline lookup yields CDR1 SNHLY and CDR2 FYNNEI. The CDR3 is made up of 13 amino acids. The CDR3 is CASSEGEGHEQYF. The CDR3, as DNA: TGTGCCAGCAGTGAAGGGGAGGGGCACGAGCAGTACTTC.

V gene TRBV28 combines with J gene TRBJ2-5, with D hard to call. Germline V CDR1 and CDR2: MDHEN, SYDVKM. V gave up 1 base and J gave up 5 bases, with 5 bases separating them. There are 12 residues in the CDR3. The CDR3 DNA is TGTGCCAGCAGTTTATTAGCCGAGACCCAGTACTTC. Amino acids: CASSLLAETQYF.

The chain carries TRBV12-3 or TRBV12-4 and TRBJ1-2; D is uncertain. V was cut by 0 bases and J by 8 bases, with 10 bases left in between. The CDR3 is 13 amino acids. The CDR3 region has the DNA TGTGCCAGCAGTTTAGCGTCAGGTTGGGGCTACACCTTC. This translates into CASSLASGWGYTF.

The chain couples TRBV19 to TRBJ1-1; no definite D call. This CDR3 region has 14 residues. V was cut by 10 bases and J by 5 bases, with 20 bases left in between. Germline V gene lookup returns CDR1 LNHDA and CDR2 SQIVND (reference sequence). The CDR3 sequence is CATEGWHSGTEAFF. CDR3 sequence (DNA): TGTGCCACCGAAGGATGGCACAGCGGGACTGAAGCTTTCTTT. The variable domain in full, with the rest retrieved from reference TRBV19 and TRBJ1-1, is DGGITQSPKYLFRKEGQNVTLSCEQNLNHDAMYWYRQDPGQGLRLIYYSQIVNDFQKGDIAEGYSVSREKKESFPLTVTSAQKNPTAFYLCATEGWHSGTEAFFGQGTRLTVV.

V usage is TRBV9 and J usage is TRBJ1-2; the match to TRBD1 covers 12 bases. The CDR3 length is 15 residues. Germline values: CDR1 SGDLS, CDR2 YYNGEE. The junction had 4 bases not matched to a gene; V was cut back by 0 bases and J by 7 bases. The CDR3 loop reads CASSVEGQGAIGYTF. The DNA for the CDR3 is TGTGCCAGCAGCGTAGAGGGACAGGGGGCAATTGGCTACACCTTC.

This clone was observed once. The DNA for the CDR3 is TGTGCCAGCAGCTCCTCCCGGACAGGGGGCGGCGTCTACACCTTC. Translating gives CASSSSRTGGGVYTF. The V and J genes are TRBV5-4 and TRBJ1-2, with 11 bases that match TRBD1. The germline V gene encodes CDR1 SGHNT and CDR2 YYREEE (reference sequence). The CDR3 loop spans 15 amino acids. V lost 3 bases and J lost 10; bases outside the gene matches: 11.

The chain carries TRBV3-1 (or the pseudogene TRBV3-2) and TRBJ1-2; D is undetermined. Germline V CDR1 and CDR2: LGHDT, YNNKEL (reference sequence). The CDR3 has 13 residues. V was clipped by 1 base and J by 12 bases, with 15 bases between them. Here the CDR3 DNA reads TGTGCCAGCAGCCAAGGTAAACCGGGAGATAACACCTTC. Amino acid sequence: CASSQGKPGDNTF.

This clone was seen a single time. The chain carries TRBV7-2 and TRBJ2-5, with D perhaps TRBD2 (5 bases). The CDR3 totals 13 residues. Germline CDR1 SGHTA, CDR2 FQGNSA. The ends were cut back, 2 bases at V and 4 bases at J, with 8 bases in the middle. For the CDR3, the DNA is TGTGCCAGCAGCTTATTTGGAGGAGAGACCCAGTACTTC. As protein: CASSLFGGETQYF.

This chain uses TRBV19 with TRBJ1-6; unclear D gene. CDR1 is LNHDA and CDR2 is SQIVND in the germline V gene (reference sequence). This CDR3 is 13 amino acids long. V shed 5 bases and J shed 5 bases, with 7 bases lying between them. CDR3 coding DNA: TGTGCCAGTAGTCTCCGCGATAATTCACCCCTCCACTTT. It specifies CASSLRDNSPLHF.

V usage is TRBV19 and J usage is TRBJ2-1; 10 nucleotides agree with TRBD1. The trim removed 7 bases at V and 4 bases at J, leaving 10 bases unmatched. Germline V lookup: CDR1 LNHDA, CDR2 SQIVND (reference sequence). The CDR3 is made up of 16 amino acids. The CDR3 protein is CASTRTGTGVYNEQFF. The CDR3 region has the DNA TGTGCCAGTACCAGGACCGGGACAGGGGTTTACAATGAGCAGTTCTTC.

The chain joins TRBV5-1 to TRBJ1-6; TRBD1 aligns across 7 bases. CDR3 length equals 16 residues. The germline V gene encodes CDR1 SGHRS and CDR2 YFSETQ. V was clipped by 0 bases and J by 0 bases; unmatched bases: 0. This CDR3 is CASSLAGGSYNSPLHF. Written as DNA, the CDR3 is TGCGCCAGCAGCTTGGCAGGGGGCTCCTATAATTCACCCCTCCACTTT.

J is TRBJ2-7 and V is TRBV2, with unresolved D. Trimming cost V 5 bases and J 1 base, with 6 bases left between them. Germline V gene lookup returns CDR1 SNHLY and CDR2 FYNNEI. The CDR3 consists of 12 residues. In DNA form, the CDR3 reads TGTGCCAGCAGTATCACATCCTACGAGCAGTACTTC. It codes for CASSITSYEQYF.

This chain links TRBV9 with TRBJ2-4, with 7 bases fitting TRBD1. With 3 bases clipped from V and 6 bases from J, the junction kept 0 bases outside the gene matches. This CDR3 is built from 12 residues. CDR1 and CDR2 (germline): SGDLS, YYNGEE. CDR3 residues: CASSGQGNIQYF. The CDR3 DNA reads as TGTGCCAGCAGCGGACAGGGAAACATTCAGTACTTC. The entire variable domain, with the rest obtained from reference TRBV9 and TRBJ2-4, is as follows: DSGVTQTPKHLITATGQRVTLRCSPRSGDLSVYWYQQSLDQGLQFLIQYYNGEERAKGNILERFSAQQFPDLHSELNLSSLELGDSALYFCASSGQGNIQYFGAGTRLSVL.

This chain links TRBV5-1 with TRBJ2-6; TRBD1 matches at 7 bases. Per the germline V gene, CDR1 is SGHRS and CDR2 is YFSETQ. The CDR3 spans 15 residues. V lost 4 bases to trimming and J lost 1 base; unmatched junction nucleotides: 2. The CDR3 sequence: CASSIQGSGANVLTF. CDR3 bases: TGCGCCAGCAGCATACAGGGGTCTGGGGCCAACGTCCTGACTTTC.

The chain carries TRBV11-1 and TRBJ1-2, with 11 bases matching TRBD1. Germline V gives CDR1 SGHAT, CDR2 FQDESV (reference sequence). The CDR3 runs to 14 residues. V dropped 4 bases and J dropped 6; count of bases not matched to a gene: 4. The CDR3 bases are TGTGCCAGCAGCTCTCGGACAGGGGGCAATGGCTACACCTTC. Protein sequence: CASSSRTGGNGYTF.

V usage is TRBV11-2 and J usage is TRBJ2-7, with D unresolved. The CDR3 length is 12 residues. Germline V gene sequence: CDR1 SGHAT, CDR2 FQNNGV. The ends were cut back, 0 bases at V and 7 bases at J, with 7 bases in the middle. The CDR3 sequence: CASSLDLREQYF. The CDR3 nucleotides are TGTGCCAGCAGCTTAGACTTGAGAGAGCAGTACTTC.

This chain joins TRBV30 and TRBJ1-2; D ambiguous. CDR1 and CDR2 (germline): GTSNPN, SVGIG (reference sequence). The V and J ends lost 1 base and 8 bases respectively, with 11 bases between them. This CDR3 region has 12 residues. CDR3 sequence: CAWSASRRGYTF. The CDR3, as DNA: TGTGCCTGGAGTGCATCCCGCAGGGGCTACACCTTC.

This clone was detected only once. The chain joins TRBV5-4 to TRBJ2-1, with 8 nucleotides matching TRBD1. With V trimmed by 3 bases and J by 7 bases, 6 bases remained unmatched. CDR1 and CDR2 (germline): SGHNT, YYREEE (reference sequence). The CDR3 sequence is 14 residues long. The CDR3: CASSSGQGRNEQFF. The CDR3 DNA reads as TGTGCCAGCAGCTCAGGACAGGGAAGAAATGAGCAGTTCTTC.

The rearrangement uses TRBV3-1 (or the pseudogene TRBV3-2) and TRBJ1-2; no reliable D call. Between the trimmed V and J ends, which lost 0 bases and 7 bases, there was a span of 18 bases. Germline CDR1 reads LGHDT; CDR2 reads YNNKEL (reference sequence). The CDR3 is made up of 16 amino acids. The CDR3 sequence is CASSQEGVRRGGGYTF. CDR3 sequence (DNA): TGTGCCAGCAGCCAAGAAGGAGTCCGCCGGGGAGGTGGCTACACCTTC.

CDR3 DNA: TGCGCCAGCAGCTCTAGCGGGAACACCGGGGAGCTGTTTTTT. This sequence encodes CASSSSGNTGELFF. This chain uses TRBV5-1 with TRBJ2-2; 7 bases align to TRBD2. CDR1 and CDR2 (germline): SGHRS, YFSETQ. The CDR3 sequence is 14 residues long. V lost 3 bases and J lost 1; bases outside the gene matches: 0.

The chain employs TRBV6-5 and TRBJ2-2; 10 nucleotides align to TRBD1. V trimming: 4 bases; J trimming: 3 bases; junction bases outside the gene matches: 5. Germline V gene lookup returns CDR1 MNHEY and CDR2 SVGAGI. This CDR3 has 16 residues. DNA of the CDR3: TGTGCCAGCAGTTCAACCGGGACAGGGGACACCGGGGAGCTGTTTTTT. Protein sequence: CASSSTGTGDTGELFF.

The rearrangement joins TRBV11-2 to TRBJ2-7, with 10 bases that match TRBD2. The CDR3 has 15 residues. CDR1 SGHAT and CDR2 FQNNGV come from the germline V gene. V was clipped by 3 bases and J by 1 base; unmatched bases: 3. Written as DNA, the CDR3 is TGTGCCAGCAGCTTTTTTAGCGGGGGGTCCTACGAGCAGTACTTC. It yields the protein CASSFFSGGSYEQYF.